One and the same sample provided the 30 T cell receptor beta chains below, sequenced in a study of T cells after yellow fever vaccination. TCRdb re-called the 5' RACE reads through MiXCR, storing one row per CDR3 protein. The sample shows approximately 160,000 distinct CDR3 sequences, 6.2% of them seen only once. The sequenced sample was CD4+ T cells sorted from PBMCs, obtained on the day of the first yellow fever vaccination. Receptor source: a young man who received the YFV17D yellow fever vaccine.

This clonotype was counted many times. V gene TRBV9 combines with J gene TRBJ2-5; D not certain. The CDR3 has 15 amino acids. Germline-derived CDR1 and CDR2 are SGDLS and YYNGEE. V was clipped by 3 bases and J by 2 bases, with 14 bases between them. CDR3: CASSGAGFIQETQYF. In nucleotides, the CDR3 is TGTGCCAGCAGCGGGGCAGGTTTTATACAAGAGACCCAGTACTTC.

The chain combines TRBV12-3 or TRBV12-4 with TRBJ1-5; D might be TRBD1 (5 bases). V shed 7 bases and J shed 3 bases, with 16 bases lying between them. The length of the CDR3 is 15 residues. CDR3 coding DNA: TGTGCCAGCAATTCTCAGGGCAGTTCCAATCAGCCCCAGCATTTT. Protein: CASNSQGSSNQPQHF.

V and J are TRBV23-1 and TRBJ2-7; 7 nucleotides agree with TRBD1. TRBV23-1 qualifies as an ORF whose function is uncertain. Trimming at V came to 3 bases and at J to 4 bases, leaving 12 bases not matched to a gene. The CDR3 loop spans 16 amino acids. Here the CDR3 reads CASSHCGTARPYEQYF. The CDR3 bases are TGCGCCAGCAGTCATTGTGGGACAGCCAGACCTTACGAGCAGTACTTC.

The table lists this clonotype with many counts. The chain links TRBV12-3 or TRBV12-4 to TRBJ2-1; 9 positions agree with TRBD2. The CDR3 is 18 amino acids. With 4 bases clipped from V and 3 bases from J, the junction kept 13 bases outside the gene matches. The DNA for the CDR3 is TGTGCCAGCAGTTGGGGCGGGGGGGAAGCGCGAGTCTACAATGAGCAGTTCTTC. Translated, it gives CASSWGGGEARVYNEQFF.

The gene calls are TRBV5-8 and TRBJ2-7, with a tentative D call TRBD2 (5 bases). The CDR3 runs to 16 residues. Germline V lookup: CDR1 SGHTS, CDR2 YDEGEE. Trimming took off 4 bases at V and 0 bases at J, with 17 bases between the two ends. The CDR3 DNA sequence: TGTGCCAGCAGCCGGGGAGAAGCGGATAGCTCCTACGAGCAGTACGTC. Translated, it gives CASSRGEADSSYEQYV.

The chain combines TRBV28 with TRBJ1-3, with D uncertain. The V and J ends lost 7 bases and 0 bases respectively, with 13 bases between them. The CDR3 is made up of 15 amino acids. Germline CDR1 is MDHEN and CDR2 is SYDVKM. The DNA for the CDR3 is TGTGCCAGCATAACTGCAGGTACCTCTGGAAACACCATATATTTT. This sequence encodes CASITAGTSGNTIYF.

This clonotype was seen many times. This chain joins TRBV24-1 and TRBJ1-5; D is unclear. CDR3 length: 16 amino acids. Germline CDR1 reads KGHDR; CDR2 reads SFDVKD. V lost 2 bases and J 0 bases, leaving 10 bases between the germline ends. DNA of the CDR3: TGTGCCACCAGTGATTCGTGGGGTGGTAGCAATCAGCCCCAGCATTTT. It translates to CATSDSWGGSNQPQHF.

This clonotype was counted many times. This sequence joins TRBV12-3 or TRBV12-4 and TRBJ2-7, with D perhaps TRBD1 or TRBD2 (5 bases each). Trimming removed 6 bases from V and 3 bases from J, with 9 bases in between. The CDR3 sequence is 12 residues long. CDR3 sequence: CASRGRDYEQYF. DNA for the CDR3: TGTGCCAGCAGGGGACGGGACTACGAGCAGTACTTC.

This clonotype was seen repeatedly, ten times or more. The V call is TRBV29-1, the J call TRBJ1-2; D not certain. Deletions cut 7 bases from V and 7 bases from J, with 16 bases between. CDR3 length equals 12 residues. The V gene's germline CDR1 is SQVTM and CDR2 ANQGSEA. This chain's CDR3 is CSGLFRRFGYTF. CDR3 DNA sequence: TGCAGCGGGTTGTTTCGACGGTTTGGCTACACCTTC.

Note on this clonotype: This may be a read error: a much more frequent sequence differs by one nucleotide. V and J are TRBV20-1 and TRBJ2-5, with TRBD2 identical over 11 bases. CDR3 length: 16 residues. The germline gives CDR1 DFQATT, CDR2 SNEGSKA (reference sequence). V trimming: 0 bases; J trimming: 9 bases; junction bases outside the gene matches: 12. CDR3 nucleotide sequence: TGCAGTGCTAGAGATTCTAGCGGGGGGAGAAGGGAGTCCCAGTACTTC. Its translation is CSARDSSGGRRESQYF.

This clonotype has at least ten counts. This sequence joins TRBV7-2 and TRBJ2-2, with D maybe TRBD2 (5 bases). This CDR3 region has 14 residues. Trimming took 3 bases from V and 4 from J, leaving 9 bases between them. Per germline, CDR1 SGHTA and CDR2 FQGNSA. CDR3 sequence (DNA): TGTGCCAGCAGCTTTCGAGAGGGCACCGGGGAGCTGTTTTTT. It translates to CASSFREGTGELFF.

Details on this clonotype: A read error may explain this, as a much larger clone is one base away. V usage is TRBV12-3 or TRBV12-4 and J usage is TRBJ2-3, with D perhaps matching TRBD2 (7 bases). The V and J ends lost 8 bases and 4 bases respectively, with 10 bases between them. The CDR3 is made up of 12 amino acids. The CDR3 loop is CASGGASDTQYF. The CDR3 coding sequence is TGTGCCAGCGGGGGGGCCTCAGATACGCAGTATTTT.

This clonotype has only a few counts. The chain employs TRBV7-3 and TRBJ2-1; D is ambiguous. The CDR3 spans 13 residues. CDR1 and CDR2 from the germline V gene are SGHTA and FQGTGA. V lost 2 bases and J 9 bases, leaving 11 bases between the germline ends. In DNA form, the CDR3 reads TGTGCCAGCAGCTTAGTCAGTCTGGGTGAGCAGTTCTTC. Translation gives CASSLVSLGEQFF. The whole variable domain, remainder taken from reference TRBV7-3 and TRBJ2-1, is GAGVSQTPSNKVTEKGKYVELRCDPISGHTALYWYRQSLGQGPEFLIYFQGTGAADDSGLPNDRFFAVRPEGSVSTLKIQRTERGDSAVYLCASSLVSLGEQFFGPGTRLTVL.

This clonotype was picked up many times. This chain uses TRBV4-1 with TRBJ1-6; TRBD1 might be the D (6 bases). The CDR3 length is 16 residues. From germline, CDR1 is MGHRA and CDR2 YSYEKL. V lost 0 bases to trimming and J lost 4 bases, with 10 bases between them. Written as DNA, the CDR3 is TGCGCCAGCAGCCAAGAGCAGGGGCGTTATAATTCACCCCTCCACTTT. Translated: CASSQEQGRYNSPLHF.

This clonotype occurred a few times. CDR3 residues: CASSLALTGGSTGELFF. CDR3 in DNA: TGTGCCAGCAGCTTGGCGTTGACCGGAGGGAGCACCGGGGAGCTGTTTTTT. The rearrangement uses TRBV5-6 and TRBJ2-2, with D perhaps TRBD2 (6 bases). The CDR3 loop spans 17 amino acids. Per germline, CDR1 SGHDT and CDR2 YYEEEE. V dropped 0 bases and J dropped 4 bases, with 16 bases sitting between them.

The table lists this clonotype with many counts. The chain has TRBV5-1 and TRBJ1-2; TRBD1 matches 8 bases. The V segment lost 4 bases and the J segment 4 bases; nucleotides outside the gene matches: 6. CDR1 SGHRS and CDR2 YFSETQ come from the germline V gene. This CDR3 contains 14 residues. The CDR3 region has the DNA TGCGCCAGCAGCCCGGACAGGGTTACCTATGGCTACACCTTC. The encoded protein is CASSPDRVTYGYTF.

The chain recombines TRBV12-3 or TRBV12-4 with TRBJ2-1, with 8 nucleotides matching TRBD2. This CDR3 comprises 13 residues. Trimming at V came to 5 bases and at J to 9 bases, leaving 6 bases not matched to a gene. CDR3 coding DNA: TGTGCCAGCAGTCAAGGACTAGCCGTTGAGCAGTTCTTC. Protein sequence: CASSQGLAVEQFF.

This clonotype was seen more than once but under ten times. The rearrangement links TRBV6-4 to TRBJ2-2; D remains unclear. The CDR3 consists of 18 residues. V was shortened by 0 bases and J by 1 base, with 15 bases between the two germline ends. Germline V gene data show CDR1 as MRHNA and CDR2 as SNTAGT. This chain's CDR3 is CASSDSGSGWQNTGELFF. Written as DNA, the CDR3 is TGTGCCAGCAGTGACTCAGGAAGTGGTTGGCAGAACACCGGGGAGCTGTTTTTT.

The chain is built from TRBV6-2 or TRBV6-3 and TRBJ1-1, with D maybe TRBD1 (5 bases). This CDR3 has 16 amino acids. CDR1 and CDR2 from the germline V gene are MNHEY and SVGEGT. V lost 6 bases and J lost 3, with 20 bases in between. The CDR3 coding sequence is TGTGCCAGCAGCATGCGTGAGGGGCGTTACTACACTGAAGCTTTCTTT. Translated, it gives CASSMREGRYYTEAFF.

This clonotype was seen a few times. The chain recombines TRBV12-3 or TRBV12-4 with TRBJ2-2; D is undetermined. The V end lost 4 bases, the J end lost 6 bases, and 9 bases lay between the germline ends. The CDR3 is 13 amino acids. The CDR3 DNA sequence: TGTGCCAGCAGTTCAATAAGGGCCGGGGAGCTGTTTTTT. Its protein is CASSSIRAGELFF.

This chain connects TRBV12-3 or TRBV12-4 to TRBJ1-5; possibly TRBD1 for D (5 bases). The CDR3 length is 16 residues. V lost 1 base and J lost 4, with 14 bases in between. DNA for the CDR3: TGTGCCAGCAGTTTAGGTACAGGAGTGCGGAATCAGCCCCAGCATTTT. Amino acids: CASSLGTGVRNQPQHF.

This clonotype showed up just a few times. This sequence joins TRBV12-3 or TRBV12-4 and TRBJ2-2; 7 bases agree with TRBD1. The J segment lost 7 bases and the V segment lost 1 base, leaving 6 bases of the junction unmatched. The CDR3 contains 15 residues. CDR3 loop: CASSLGVGGFGELFF. The CDR3 region has the DNA TGTGCCAGCAGTTTAGGTGTAGGGGGCTTCGGGGAGCTGTTTTTT.

This clonotype was observed many times. The V and J genes are TRBV2 and TRBJ1-3; TRBD1 matches 9 bases. This CDR3 region has 14 residues. The ends lost 1 base at V and 11 bases at J; junction bases unmatched: 6. The V gene's germline CDR1 is SNHLY and CDR2 FYNNEI. In DNA, the CDR3 is TGTGCCAGCAGTGAAGGGGGGACAGGGAAGCCCATATATTTT. Its protein is CASSEGGTGKPIYF.

This clonotype showed up many times. The V and J genes are TRBV7-3 and TRBJ2-1; D perhaps matches TRBD1 (6 bases). The CDR3 covers 14 residues. The V end was cut by 5 bases, the J end by 4 bases, with 12 bases between. Germline V gives CDR1 SGHTA, CDR2 FQGTGA. Written as DNA, the CDR3 is TGTGCCAGCAGCCAGGGGACGGCATACAATGAGCAGTTCTTC. It translates to CASSQGTAYNEQFF.

This clonotype was detected ten times or more. The V gene is TRBV28, the J gene TRBJ1-6; D is perhaps TRBD1 (6 bases). V was shortened by 3 bases and J by 2 bases, with 14 bases between the two germline ends. CDR1 is MDHEN, CDR2 SYDVKM, per germline. The CDR3 is 17 amino acids. The CDR3 spells CASSFSRGHPYNSPLHF. The CDR3 bases are TGTGCCAGCAGTTTCAGCAGGGGCCATCCCTATAATTCACCCCTCCACTTT. Full variable domain (missing parts from reference TRBV28 and TRBJ1-6): DVKVTQSSRYLVKRTGEKVFLECVQDMDHENMFWYRQDPGLGLRLIYFSYDVKMKEKGDIPEGYSVSREKKERFSLILESASTNQTSMYLCASSFSRGHPYNSPLHFGNGTRLTVT.

This rearrangement joins TRBV7-9 to TRBJ1-1; no firm D call. Germline V gives CDR1 SEHNR, CDR2 FQNEAQ (reference sequence). Deletions cut 5 bases from V and 1 base from J, with 11 bases between. The CDR3 consists of 14 residues. The CDR3 DNA reads TGTGCCAGCAGCCCGCCTAACGGGAACACTGAAGCTTTCTTT. Protein product: CASSPPNGNTEAFF.

This clonotype was picked up a small number of times. The V call is TRBV7-2, the J call TRBJ2-2, with D possibly called TRBD1 or TRBD2 (5 bases each). CDR1 is SGHTA, CDR2 FQGNSA, per germline. The CDR3 totals 16 residues. Trimming left V 5 bases short and J 5 bases short, with 18 bases between. CDR3 in DNA: TGTGCCAGCAGCCCGATGAGGGGCGGTGCGACCGGGGAGCTGTTTTTT. Protein product: CASSPMRGGATGELFF. The variable domain in full, completed from reference TRBV7-2 and TRBJ2-2, reads GAGVSQSPSNKVTEKGKDVELRCDPISGHTALYWYRQSLGQGLEFLIYFQGNSAPDKSGLPSDRFSAERTGGSVSTLTIQRTQQEDSAVYLCASSPMRGGATGELFFGEGSRLTVL.

The rearrangement joins TRBV5-1 to TRBJ2-2; no definite D call. Germline CDR1 reads SGHRS; CDR2 reads YFSETQ. The germline V and J ends were trimmed by 1 base and 4 bases, with 8 bases remaining between them. This CDR3 has 14 amino acids. The DNA for the CDR3 is TGCGCCAGCAGCTTGAACCCCAGCACCGGGGAGCTGTTTTTT. As protein: CASSLNPSTGELFF.

The table lists this clonotype with many counts. The chain joins TRBV11-1 to TRBJ2-5, with 8 bases that match TRBD1. The CDR3 is 16 residues long. CDR1 SGHAT and CDR2 FQDESV come from the germline V gene (reference sequence). Unmatched junction bases numbered 10, after V lost 5 bases and J lost 2 bases. The CDR3 nucleotides are TGTGCCAGCAGCCCAGGGTCGACAGGGGAACAAGAGACCCAGTACTTC. Protein sequence: CASSPGSTGEQETQYF.

This clonotype was counted between two and nine times. The chain combines TRBV7-2 with TRBJ2-7; 10 positions agree with TRBD2. V trimming: 5 bases; J trimming: 8 bases; junction bases outside the gene matches: 3. The CDR3 length is 12 residues. The V gene's germline CDR1 is SGHTA and CDR2 FQGNSA. The CDR3 sequence: CASSLGLAKQYF. DNA of the CDR3: TGTGCCAGCAGCCTGGGACTAGCGAAGCAGTACTTC. Complete variable domain (other parts from reference TRBV7-2 and TRBJ2-7): GAGVSQSPSNKVTEKGKDVELRCDPISGHTALYWYRQSLGQGLEFLIYFQGNSAPDKSGLPSDRFSAERTGGSVSTLTIQRTQQEDSAVYLCASSLGLAKQYFGPGTRLTVT.